This passage covers 5 T cell receptor beta chains from one sample sequenced in a study of blood T cell repertoires in COVID-19. Method: immunoSEQ multiplex PCR; TCRdb's copy keeps in-frame clones and lacks some. The sample lists about 300,000 clones, about 91% occurring once. Material for sequencing was peripheral blood. Every receptor here comes from a woman aged 25 to 39 with COVID-19, enrolled during active disease.

The CDR3 reads CASSFGRGYNSPLHF. As DNA, the CDR3 is TGTGCCAGCAGCTTTGGGCGGGGGTATAATTCACCCCTCCACTTT. The chain combines TRBV7-2 with TRBJ1-6; tentative D call: TRBD1 (5 bases). V was trimmed by 3 bases and J by 4 bases, leaving 10 bases between them. The CDR3 runs 15 residues. Germline assignment: CDR1 SGHTA and CDR2 FQGNSA.

This chain links TRBV5-1 with TRBJ1-1; D unclear. The CDR3 has 15 amino acids. Trimming removed 0 bases at V and 2 bases at J, with 11 bases between. In germline, CDR1 is SGHRS, CDR2 YFSETQ. CDR3 amino acids: CASSLDSGSNTEAFF. CDR3 sequence (DNA): TGCGCCAGCAGCTTGGATTCAGGTAGTAACACTGAAGCTTTCTTT. Variable domain in full (rest from reference TRBV5-1 and TRBJ1-1): KAGVTQTPRYLIKTRGQQVTLSCSPISGHRSVSWYQQTPGQGLQFLFEYFSETQRNKGNFPGRFSGRQFSNSRSEMNVSTLELGDSALYLCASSLDSGSNTEAFFGQGTRLTVV.

The CDR3 DNA follows: TGTGCCAGCAGCTTGAAGAAGGGGCCCTACGAGCAGTACTTC. Translation: CASSLKKGPYEQYF. The gene calls are TRBV5-4 and TRBJ2-7; D possibly corresponds to TRBD1 (5 bases). V was pared by 1 base and J by 2 bases, with 10 bases between. Germline lookup yields CDR1 SGHNT and CDR2 YYREEE (reference sequence). The CDR3 sequence is 14 residues long.

This rearrangement joins TRBV5-6 to TRBJ2-7; D may be TRBD1 (5 bases). Per the germline V gene, CDR1 is SGHDT and CDR2 is YYEEEE. The CDR3 totals 13 residues. V was cut by 1 base and J by 1 base, with 6 bases left in between. The CDR3 coding sequence is TGTGCCAGCAGCTTGCAGGGATCCTACGAGCAGTACTTC. This sequence encodes CASSLQGSYEQYF.

The J gene is TRBJ2-5, the V gene TRBV2, with a weak D call TRBD2 (7 bases). The length of the CDR3 is 16 residues. Germline loops: CDR1 SNHLY, CDR2 FYNNEI. V was pared by 3 bases and J by 2 bases, with 16 bases between. The CDR3 is CASSESSGGGQETQYF. The CDR3 coding sequence is TGTGCCAGCAGTGAGTCATCGGGGGGCGGTCAAGAGACCCAGTACTTC.